The 9 T cell receptor beta chains given below trace back to one sample, sequenced in a study of blood T cell repertoires in COVID-19. The repertoire was sequenced with immunoSEQ multiplex PCR; TCRdb's copy has only in-frame clones and lacks some. The sample yields tens of thousands of clones, 80% to 90% seen once. What was sequenced was peripheral blood. These receptors all come from a human donor in a cohort sampled during active COVID-19.

The V gene is TRBV6-5, the J gene TRBJ2-5; perhaps TRBD1 as D (6 bases). Trimming removed 7 bases from V and 8 bases from J, with 20 bases in between. This CDR3 contains 14 residues. Looked up from germline, CDR1 is MNHEY and CDR2 is SVGAGI. The CDR3 nucleotides are TGTGCCAGCACACGACAAACACAGGGAGAAACCCAGTACTTC. Protein: CASTRQTQGETQYF.

The J gene is TRBJ2-5, the V gene TRBV30; D possibly corresponds to TRBD1 (8 bases). Germline V CDR1 and CDR2: GTSNPN, SVGIG (reference sequence). Trimming shortened V by 0 bases and J by 4 bases, and 12 bases separated the two germline ends. The CDR3 totals 14 residues. The CDR3 DNA is TGTGCCTGGAGTGTAACAGGGGGGGGAGAGACCCAGTACTTC. Residues: CAWSVTGGGETQYF.

The V and J genes are TRBV19 and TRBJ1-1; D unclear. Between the trimmed V and J ends, which lost 0 bases and 6 bases, there was a span of 5 bases. CDR3 length equals 12 residues. Germline V gene data show CDR1 as LNHDA and CDR2 as SQIVND (reference sequence). CDR3 sequence: CASSIDSAEAFF. CDR3 nucleotide sequence: TGTGCCAGTAGTATAGATTCCGCTGAAGCTTTCTTT.

The chain employs TRBV7-8 and TRBJ2-7, with D possibly matching TRBD1 (5 bases). Germline V gene data show CDR1 as SGHVS and CDR2 as FQNEAQ. Trimming left V 1 base short and J 0 bases short, with 16 bases between. CDR3 length equals 17 residues. CDR3 sequence: CASSLEGVPRGSYEQYF. CDR3 nucleotides: TGTGCCAGCAGCTTAGAAGGGGTTCCGAGAGGCTCCTACGAGCAGTACTTC.

This clone came up many times. The rearrangement links TRBV6-2 or TRBV6-3 to TRBJ1-5, with 10 bases fitting TRBD1. After removal of 4 bases from V and 4 bases from J, the junction contained 1 base not matched to a gene. The CDR3 covers 14 residues. Germline assignment: CDR1 MNHEY and CDR2 SVGEGT. The CDR3 DNA reads TGTGCCAGCAGTTGGACAGGGGGGAATCAGCCCCAGCATTTT. Residues: CASSWTGGNQPQHF.

Only a few counts were recorded for this clone. Other DNA sequences in the same sample also yield this CDR3. This chain connects TRBV7-9 to TRBJ1-3; D remains unclear. CDR1 SEHNR and CDR2 FQNEAQ come from the germline V gene (reference sequence). CDR3 length: 14 residues. V was pared by 2 bases and J by 0 bases, with 5 bases between. The chain's CDR3 is CASSLSVSGNTIYF. DNA of the CDR3: TGTGCCAGCAGCTTATCAGTCTCTGGAAACACCATATATTTT.

The chain joins TRBV28 to TRBJ2-1; 12 bases match TRBD2. This CDR3 is 18 amino acids long. The germline CDR1 and CDR2 sequences are MDHEN and SYDVKM. J gave up 6 bases and V 3 bases, and 12 bases lay outside the gene matches. CDR3 nucleotides: TGTGCCAGCAGTTTCGCTAGCGGGAGGGCCTTGGGAACCAATGAGCAGTTCTTC. Its protein product is CASSFASGRALGTNEQFF.

CDR3: CASSLRGLYEQYF. In nucleotides, the CDR3 is TGTGCCAGCAGCCTCCGGGGACTATACGAGCAGTACTTC. The chain uses TRBV6-2 or TRBV6-3 and TRBJ2-7; 7 bases are shared with TRBD2. Germline V gene data show CDR1 as MNHEY and CDR2 as SVGEGT. The CDR3 length is 13 residues. V dropped 6 bases and J dropped 4; count of bases not matched to a gene: 6.

Here the CDR3 DNA reads TGTGCCAGCAGCCTAGGGACAGGGGGAGGGACTGAAGCTTTCTTT. Residues: CASSLGTGGGTEAFF. The chain combines TRBV9 with TRBJ1-1; 11 nucleotides line up with TRBD1. Unmatched junction bases numbered 7, after V lost 4 bases and J lost 5 bases. The germline gives CDR1 SGDLS, CDR2 YYNGEE. CDR3 size: 15 residues. Using reference TRBV9 and TRBJ1-1 for the parts outside the CDR3, the full variable domain is DSGVTQTPKHLITATGQRVTLRCSPRSGDLSVYWYQQSLDQGLQFLIQYYNGEERAKGNILERFSAQQFPDLHSELNLSSLELGDSALYFCASSLGTGGGTEAFFGQGTRLTVV.